This section outlines one T cell receptor (beta chain) sequence together with its context. The germline CDR1 and CDR2 sequences are SGDLS and YYNGEE. V lost 1 base and J 4 bases, leaving 8 bases between the germline ends. This CDR3 contains 13 residues. This entry belongs to a study of blood T cell repertoires in COVID-19. Background on the study: Whether acute or convalescent, the COVID-19 samples came from the United States, Italy and Spain. PBMCs, B-cell-depleted T cells, or T cells were the source of the cDNA or gDNA that made up the material.

Per the authors' pipeline: Estimated nucleated cell counts came from reference gene primer amplification. The data were produced by immunoSEQ multiplex PCR, yet TCRdb's version contains in-frame clones alone and is incomplete. V, J and clone size were drawn from that table, and D and trimming were deduced from the DNA. The data contain some 170,000 clones, about 87% of them singletons. The chain is built from TRBV9 and TRBJ2-5; D is ambiguous. The sample taken for sequencing was peripheral blood. This TCR was recovered from a woman aged 45-65 years with acute or convalescent COVID-19. Here the CDR3 DNA reads TGTGCCAGCAGCGTAAGAGAGCGAGAGACCCAGTACTTC. It translates to CASSVRERETQYF.